The entry below describes one T cell receptor (beta chain). What it binds is unknown. In germline, CDR1 is MDHEN, CDR2 SYDVKM. This CDR3 spans 14 amino acids. V was cut by 5 bases and J by 8 bases, with 16 bases left in between. The data belong to a study of cytomegalovirus exposure and HLA in healthy donors. Notes on the study in general: Many donors shared some public TCRs, even though most TCR sequences were rare.

The repertoire was sequenced with immunoSEQ multiplex PCR; TCRdb's copy has only in-frame clones and lacks some. The repertoire holds over 250,000 clones, with 80% to 90% as singletons. These donors were members of the roughly 120-subject validation cohort, a group separate from the roughly 670-subject first cohort. V is TRBV28 and J is TRBJ2-4; maybe TRBD2 (5 bases). Sequencing input: PBMCs. The sequence came from a woman between 18 and 30 years old in good health and CMV-seronegative. The CDR3 is CASSPHLERDIQYF. The CDR3 nucleotides are TGTGCCAGCAGTCCCCATCTAGAGAGGGACATTCAGTACTTC.